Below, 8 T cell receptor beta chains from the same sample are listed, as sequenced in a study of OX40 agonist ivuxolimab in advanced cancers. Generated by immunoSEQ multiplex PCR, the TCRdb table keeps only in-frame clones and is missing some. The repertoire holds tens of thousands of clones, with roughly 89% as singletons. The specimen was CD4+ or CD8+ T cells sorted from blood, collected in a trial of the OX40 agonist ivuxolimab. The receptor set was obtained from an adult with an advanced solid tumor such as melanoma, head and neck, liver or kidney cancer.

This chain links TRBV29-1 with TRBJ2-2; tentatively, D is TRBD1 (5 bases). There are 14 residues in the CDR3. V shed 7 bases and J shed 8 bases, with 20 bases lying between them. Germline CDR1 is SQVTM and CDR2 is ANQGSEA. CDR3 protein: CSALGYRGMGELFF. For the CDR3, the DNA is TGCAGCGCGTTGGGCTATAGGGGTATGGGGGAGCTGTTTTTT.

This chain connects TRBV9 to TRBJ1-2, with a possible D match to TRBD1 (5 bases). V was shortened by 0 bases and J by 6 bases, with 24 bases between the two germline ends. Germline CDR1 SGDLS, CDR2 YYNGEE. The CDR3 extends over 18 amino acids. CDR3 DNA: TGTGCCAGCAGCGTAGCTACTAATGACAGAAGAGAGGTACATGGCTACACCTTC. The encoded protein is CASSVATNDRREVHGYTF.

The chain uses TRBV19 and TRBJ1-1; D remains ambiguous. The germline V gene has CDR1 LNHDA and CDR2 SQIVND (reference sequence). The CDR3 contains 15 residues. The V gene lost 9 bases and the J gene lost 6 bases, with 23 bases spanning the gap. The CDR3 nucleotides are TGTGCCAGCTACCAGAAACGCGGGCGGGAGGCTGAAGCTTTCTTT. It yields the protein CASYQKRGREAEAFF.

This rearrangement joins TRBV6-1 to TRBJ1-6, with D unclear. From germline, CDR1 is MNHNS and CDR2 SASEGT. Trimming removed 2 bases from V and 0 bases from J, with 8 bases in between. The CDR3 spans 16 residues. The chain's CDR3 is CASSETPSSYNSPLHF. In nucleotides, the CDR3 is TGTGCCAGCAGTGAAACCCCAAGCTCCTATAATTCACCCCTCCACTTT.

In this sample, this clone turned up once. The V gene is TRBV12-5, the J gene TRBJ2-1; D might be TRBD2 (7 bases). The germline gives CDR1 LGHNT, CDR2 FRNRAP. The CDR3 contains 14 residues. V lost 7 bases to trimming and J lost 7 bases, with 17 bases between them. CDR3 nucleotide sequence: TGTGCTAGTGCCTGGGGGGGCGCTTCGAATGAGCAGTTCTTC. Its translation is CASAWGGASNEQFF.

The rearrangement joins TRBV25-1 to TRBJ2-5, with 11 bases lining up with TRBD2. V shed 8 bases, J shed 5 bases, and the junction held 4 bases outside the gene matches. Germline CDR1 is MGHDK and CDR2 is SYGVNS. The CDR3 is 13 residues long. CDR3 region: CASSLAGGETQYF. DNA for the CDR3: TGTGCCAGCTCTTTAGCGGGAGGGGAGACCCAGTACTTC.

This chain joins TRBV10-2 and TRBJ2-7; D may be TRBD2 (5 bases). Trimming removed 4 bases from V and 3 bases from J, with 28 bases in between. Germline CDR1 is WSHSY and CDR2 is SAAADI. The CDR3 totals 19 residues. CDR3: CASSAPSGIPPGSRYEQYF. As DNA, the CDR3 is TGCGCCAGCAGTGCGCCCTCCGGGATTCCGCCGGGGTCCCGCTACGAGCAGTACTTC.

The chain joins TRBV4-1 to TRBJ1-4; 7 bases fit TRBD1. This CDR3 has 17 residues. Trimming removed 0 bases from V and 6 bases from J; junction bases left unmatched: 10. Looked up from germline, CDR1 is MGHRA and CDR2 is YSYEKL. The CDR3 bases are TGCGCCAGCAGCCAAGAGACCTACGACAGGGAGGATGAAAAACTGTTTTTT. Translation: CASSQETYDREDEKLFF.